Listed below are T cell receptor beta chains from one sample, sequenced in a study of T cell changes during pregnancy in multiple sclerosis. Clones were read by immunoSEQ multiplex PCR, and TCRdb kept only the in-frame ones, dropping some. The sample has 35,000 to 40,000 clones, roughly 90% seen once; the top ten hold roughly 5%. This sample comprised CD8+ T cells from peripheral blood mononuclear cells, obtained in the third trimester of pregnancy. The receptors derive from a female donor with multiple sclerosis, enrolled in a pregnancy study. Both conserved end residues are part of each CDR3. The D gene is left open where the match is weak. Rows give clone size only sometimes, using once, few, many, or a class for an expanded clone.

j_gene	d_gene	v_gene	abundance	CDR3aa	CDR3nt
TRBJ1-1	TRBD1	TRBV5-4	once	CASSVQGAGTEAFF	TGTGCCAGCAGCGTACAGGGGGCGGGCACTGAAGCTTTCTTT
TRBJ2-2	NA	TRBV27	NA	CASSVVLGSELFF	TGTGCCAGCAGTGTAGTTCTAGGTTCGGAGCTGTTTTTT
TRBJ1-1	TRBD1	TRBV30	NA	CAWGDSNPEAFF	TGTGCCTGGGGGGACAGTAACCCTGAAGCTTTCTTT
TRBJ2-2	TRBD2	TRBV2	NA	CAWDGRLNTGELFF	TGTGCCTGGGACGGGAGGTTGAACACCGGGGAGCTGTTTTTT
TRBJ2-7	NA	TRBV5-1	NA	CASSLGHSYEQYF	TGCGCCAGCAGCTTGGGACACTCCTACGAGCAGTACTTC
TRBJ2-1	NA	TRBV6-1	NA	CASSGGQGDYNEQFF	TGTGCCAGCAGTGGGGGACAAGGGGATTACAATGAGCAGTTCTTC
TRBJ2-1	TRBD2	TRBV5-1	NA	CASSPYPSGSIDEQFF	TGCGCCAGCAGCCCATACCCTAGCGGGAGTATCGATGAGCAGTTCTTC
TRBJ2-1	NA	TRBV19	NA	CASSMNGAYNEQFF	TGTGCCAGTAGTATGAACGGAGCCTACAATGAGCAGTTCTTC
TRBJ2-2	TRBD1	TRBV9	NA	CASSAPGTGLAGELFF	TGTGCCAGCAGCGCCCCCGGGACAGGGTTGGCCGGGGAGCTGTTTTTT
TRBJ2-7	TRBD2	TRBV4-1	once	CASSQGVAGTYEQYF	TGCGCCAGCAGCCAAGGGGTAGCGGGAACCTACGAGCAGTACTTC
TRBJ2-7	NA	TRBV28	NA	CASSLGSYEQYF	TGTGCCAGCAGTCTCGGTTCCTACGAGCAGTACTTC